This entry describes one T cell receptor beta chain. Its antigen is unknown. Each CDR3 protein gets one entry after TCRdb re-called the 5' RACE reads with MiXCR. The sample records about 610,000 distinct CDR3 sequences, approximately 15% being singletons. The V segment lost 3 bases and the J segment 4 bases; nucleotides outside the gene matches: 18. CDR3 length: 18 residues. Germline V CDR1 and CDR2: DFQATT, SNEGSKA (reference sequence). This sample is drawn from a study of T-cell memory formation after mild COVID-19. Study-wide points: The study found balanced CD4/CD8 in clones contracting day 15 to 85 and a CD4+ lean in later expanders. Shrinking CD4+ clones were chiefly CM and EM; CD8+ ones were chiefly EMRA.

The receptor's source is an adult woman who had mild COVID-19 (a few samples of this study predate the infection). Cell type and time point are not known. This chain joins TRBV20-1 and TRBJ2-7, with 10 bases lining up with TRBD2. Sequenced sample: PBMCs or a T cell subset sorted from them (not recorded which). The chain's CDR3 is CSARMMGDSGRDNYEQYF. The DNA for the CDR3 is TGCAGTGCTAGGATGATGGGAGACAGCGGGAGGGACAATTACGAGCAGTACTTC.